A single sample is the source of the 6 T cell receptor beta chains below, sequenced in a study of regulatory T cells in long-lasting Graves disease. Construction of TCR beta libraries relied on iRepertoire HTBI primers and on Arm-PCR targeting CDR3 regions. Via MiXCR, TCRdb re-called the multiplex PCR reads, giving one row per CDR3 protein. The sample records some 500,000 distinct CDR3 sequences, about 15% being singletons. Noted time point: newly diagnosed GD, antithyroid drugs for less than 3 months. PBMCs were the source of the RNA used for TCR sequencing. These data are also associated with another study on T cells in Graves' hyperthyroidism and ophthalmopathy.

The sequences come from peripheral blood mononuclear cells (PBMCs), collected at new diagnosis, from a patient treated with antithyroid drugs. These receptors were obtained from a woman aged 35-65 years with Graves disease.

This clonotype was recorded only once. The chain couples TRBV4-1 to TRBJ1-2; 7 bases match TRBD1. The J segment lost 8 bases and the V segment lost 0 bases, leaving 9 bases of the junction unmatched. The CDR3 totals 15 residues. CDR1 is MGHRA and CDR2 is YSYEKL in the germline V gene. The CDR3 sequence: CASSQERGQMGGYTF. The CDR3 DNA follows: TGCGCCAGCAGCCAAGAAAGGGGGCAGATGGGGGGCTACACCTTC.

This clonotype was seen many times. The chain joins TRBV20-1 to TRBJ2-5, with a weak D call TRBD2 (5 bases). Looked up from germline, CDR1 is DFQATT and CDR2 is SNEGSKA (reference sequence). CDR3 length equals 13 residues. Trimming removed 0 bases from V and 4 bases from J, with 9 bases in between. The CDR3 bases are TGCAGTGCTAGAGAGGCGGGCACAGAGACCCAGTACTTC. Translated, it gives CSAREAGTETQYF.

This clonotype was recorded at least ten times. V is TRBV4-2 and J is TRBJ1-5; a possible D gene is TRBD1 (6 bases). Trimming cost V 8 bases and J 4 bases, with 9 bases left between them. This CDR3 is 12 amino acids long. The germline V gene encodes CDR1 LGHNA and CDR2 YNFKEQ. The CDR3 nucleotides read TGTGCCAGCGGCAGGGGAAATCAGCCCCAGCATTTT. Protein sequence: CASGRGNQPQHF.

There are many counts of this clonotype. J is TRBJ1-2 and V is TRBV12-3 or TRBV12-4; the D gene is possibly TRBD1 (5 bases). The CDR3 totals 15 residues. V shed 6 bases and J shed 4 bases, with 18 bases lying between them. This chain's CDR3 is CASRPRGLGGYGYTF. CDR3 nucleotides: TGTGCCAGCAGGCCAAGGGGCCTTGGGGGCTATGGCTACACCTTC.

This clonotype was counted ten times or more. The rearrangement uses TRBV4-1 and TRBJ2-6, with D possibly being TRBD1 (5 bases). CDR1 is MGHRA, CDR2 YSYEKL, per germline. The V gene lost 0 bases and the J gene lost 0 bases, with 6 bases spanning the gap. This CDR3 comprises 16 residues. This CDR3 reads CASSQDQGSGANVLTF. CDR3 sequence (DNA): TGCGCCAGCAGCCAAGATCAGGGCTCTGGGGCCAACGTCCTGACTTTC.

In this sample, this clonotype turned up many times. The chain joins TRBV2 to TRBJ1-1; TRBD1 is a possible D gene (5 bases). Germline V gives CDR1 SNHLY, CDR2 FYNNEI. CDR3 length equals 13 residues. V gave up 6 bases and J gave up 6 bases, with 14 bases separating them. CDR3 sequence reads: CASRGTVTSEAFF. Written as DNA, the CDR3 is TGTGCCAGCAGAGGGACGGTAACTTCTGAAGCTTTCTTT.